Shown below are 31 T cell receptor beta chains from a single sample sequenced in a study of T-cell reconstitution after alpha-beta-depleted transplantation in children. During its preparation, the TCRbeta library received unique molecular identifiers. TCRdb redid the calling of the PCR reads with MiXCR, one entry per CDR3 protein. The profile shows roughly 500,000 distinct CDR3 sequences, approximately 12% of them singletons. The sequencing here drew on PBMCs from the stem cell graft donor, taken from the stem cell graft. These receptors all stem from a human donor who donated a stem cell graft to a child with combined immunodeficiency.

The rearrangement joins TRBV20-1 to TRBJ1-5; D uncertain. CDR3 length: 15 amino acids. V shed 5 bases and J shed 0 bases, with 14 bases lying between them. In germline, CDR1 is DFQATT, CDR2 SNEGSKA (reference sequence). CDR3 residues: CSAQDVLNSNQPQHF. The CDR3 DNA is TGCAGTGCTCAAGACGTGCTAAATAGCAATCAGCCCCAGCATTTT.

The rearrangement uses TRBV6-1 and TRBJ2-5; TRBD2 matches 13 bases. This CDR3 comprises 17 residues. J was trimmed by 5 bases and V by 4 bases; bases with no gene match: 10. Germline V gene lookup returns CDR1 MNHNS and CDR2 SASEGT. In nucleotides, the CDR3 is TGTGCCAGCAGTGCGGGACTAGCGGGACCGAGAGGGGAGACCCAGTACTTC. It codes for CASSAGLAGPRGETQYF.

The genes are TRBV16 and TRBJ1-5, with D possibly matching TRBD1 (6 bases). V was cut by 1 base and J by 6 bases, with 16 bases left in between. CDR1 and CDR2 from the germline V gene are KGHSY and FQNENV. This CDR3 comprises 16 residues. The CDR3 DNA reads as TGTGCCAGCAGCCAATGGGGGGGGGCTTTGGGTCAGCCCCAGCATTTT. Amino acids: CASSQWGGALGQPQHF.

The rearrangement joins TRBV7-6 to TRBJ2-3; 7 bases are a match to TRBD1. Germline trimming cut 1 base from V and 8 bases from J; bases unmatched to any gene: 6. The CDR3 sequence is 14 residues long. Germline V gene sequence: CDR1 SGHVS, CDR2 FNYEAQ. The CDR3 DNA reads TGTGCCAGCAGCTTAGTAGGGGGCCCGGGTACGCAGTATTTT. This sequence encodes CASSLVGGPGTQYF.

This clonotype has only a few counts. The chain employs TRBV12-3 or TRBV12-4 and TRBJ1-4, with TRBD1 matching over 7 bases. This CDR3 is built from 16 residues. V dropped 6 bases and J dropped 7; count of bases not matched to a gene: 14. CDR3 in amino acids: CASSQRGRGIGEKLFF. Here the CDR3 DNA reads TGTGCCAGCAGCCAGAGAGGCAGGGGGATCGGTGAAAAACTGTTTTTT.

The chain has TRBV7-9 and TRBJ1-2; perhaps TRBD1 as D (6 bases). CDR3 length: 15 amino acids. CDR1 is SEHNR, CDR2 FQNEAQ, per germline (reference sequence). V was trimmed by 1 base and J by 8 bases, leaving 17 bases between them. The CDR3 loop reads CASSLGVGQSLGYTF. CDR3 coding DNA: TGTGCCAGCAGCTTAGGGGTAGGACAGTCTCTCGGCTACACCTTC.

The sample holds a few counts of this clonotype. This chain connects TRBV7-2 to TRBJ2-3; 12 bases line up with TRBD2. Germline CDR1 SGHTA, CDR2 FQGNSA. The junction had 6 bases not matched to a gene; V was cut back by 3 bases and J by 5 bases. The CDR3 sequence is 16 residues long. The CDR3 DNA is TGTGCCAGCAGCTTTGCTAGCGGGGGGGTAAGAGATACGCAGTATTTT. It is translated as CASSFASGGVRDTQYF.

This clonotype was seen a handful of times. The V and J genes are TRBV7-2 and TRBJ2-1; 12 bases fit TRBD1. Trimming removed 4 bases from V and 8 bases from J; junction bases left unmatched: 6. Germline CDR1 and CDR2: SGHTA and FQGNSA. This CDR3 comprises 15 residues. The CDR3 sequence: CASSSGQGASYEQFF. The DNA of the CDR3 is TGTGCCAGCAGCTCGGGACAGGGGGCTAGCTATGAGCAGTTCTTC.

Only a few counts were recorded for this clonotype. This chain joins TRBV12-3 or TRBV12-4 and TRBJ2-5; no firm D call. The V end lost 1 base, the J end lost 4 bases, and 13 bases lay between the germline ends. CDR3 length: 15 residues. CDR3 bases: TGTGCCAGCAGTTTAGTGGTAGGGCCCGGAGAGACCCAGTACTTC. Residues: CASSLVVGPGETQYF.

This chain joins TRBV9 and TRBJ2-2; 10 nucleotides agree with TRBD2. The trim removed 0 bases at V and 5 bases at J, leaving 4 bases unmatched. Per germline, CDR1 SGDLS and CDR2 YYNGEE. The CDR3 has 16 amino acids. The DNA of the CDR3 is TGTGCCAGCAGCGTAGCTCTAGCGGGGGTGACCGGGGAGCTGTTTTTT. As protein: CASSVALAGVTGELFF.

The gene calls are TRBV12-3 or TRBV12-4 and TRBJ2-1, with a tentative D call TRBD1 (5 bases). This CDR3 has 13 residues. V was pared by 5 bases and J by 6 bases, with 11 bases between. CDR3 bases: TGTGCCAGCAGTCCCGACAGTTTCAATGAGCAGTTCTTC. Its protein is CASSPDSFNEQFF.

This chain links TRBV5-6 with TRBJ1-2, with 9 bases matching TRBD1. CDR1 SGHDT and CDR2 YYEEEE come from the germline V gene. Trimming at V came to 1 base and at J to 2 bases, leaving 6 bases not matched to a gene. There are 16 residues in the CDR3. CDR3 residues: CASSLIQGAKNYGYTF. CDR3 coding DNA: TGTGCCAGCAGCTTGATACAGGGGGCGAAGAACTATGGCTACACCTTC. Together with reference TRBV5-6 and TRBJ1-2, the CDR3 gives the full variable domain: DAGVTQSPTHLIKTRGQQVTLRCSPKSGHDTVSWYQQALGQGPQFIFQYYEEEERQRGNFPDRFSGHQFPNYSSELNVNALLLGDSALYLCASSLIQGAKNYGYTFGSGTRLTVV.

Ten or more counts support this clonotype. The J gene is TRBJ2-1, the V gene TRBV10-2; 8 positions match TRBD2. V lost 1 base, J lost 7 bases, and 6 bases stayed unmatched. The CDR3 covers 15 residues. Germline V CDR1 and CDR2: WSHSY, SAAADI. The CDR3 DNA is TGCGCCAGCAGTGAGTGGGGACTAGTCGGGAATGAGCAGTTCTTC. It is translated as CASSEWGLVGNEQFF.

V and J are TRBV20-1 and TRBJ2-1; 11 nucleotides line up with TRBD2. The CDR3 runs to 19 residues. CDR1 is DFQATT, CDR2 SNEGSKA, per germline (reference sequence). V shed 0 bases, J shed 0 bases, and the junction held 10 bases outside the gene matches. The CDR3 sequence: CSARDSGLAGGHSYNEQFF. In nucleotides, the CDR3 is TGCAGTGCTAGAGATTCAGGGCTAGCGGGGGGCCACTCCTACAATGAGCAGTTCTTC.

This clonotype was observed at least ten times. The chain combines TRBV18 with TRBJ2-1; D remains ambiguous. Trimming removed 9 bases from V and 7 bases from J, with 19 bases in between. The CDR3 length is 14 residues. The V gene's germline CDR1 is KGHSH and CDR2 LQKENI. The CDR3 region is CASSRSPEWNEQFF. CDR3 coding DNA: TGTGCCAGTTCAAGGAGCCCCGAATGGAATGAGCAGTTCTTC. The full variable domain, rest sourced from reference TRBV18 and TRBJ2-1, is NAGVMQNPRHLVRRRGQEARLRCSPMKGHSHVYWYRQLPEEGLKFMVYLQKENIIDESGMPKERFSAEFPKEGPSILRIQQVVRGDSAAYFCASSRSPEWNEQFFGPGTRLTVL.

This sequence joins TRBV6-5 and TRBJ2-7; D remains ambiguous. CDR1 and CDR2 (germline): MNHEY, SVGAGI. The CDR3 covers 15 residues. Trimming removed 0 bases at V and 2 bases at J, with 11 bases between. CDR3 nucleotide sequence: TGTGCCAGCAGTTACTCCCGACTGATCCCCTACGAGCAGTACTTC. Its translation: CASSYSRLIPYEQYF.

This clonotype was detected a few times. CDR3 protein: CASSRSRGQGFF. The CDR3 coding sequence is TGTGCCAGCAGTCGCTCGCGGGGGCAAGGGTTCTTC. This chain uses TRBV6-2 or TRBV6-3 with TRBJ2-1; weak D call: TRBD2 (7 bases). V gave up 5 bases and J gave up 15 bases, with 17 bases separating them. In germline, CDR1 is MNHEY, CDR2 SVGEGT. The CDR3 loop spans 12 amino acids.

The chain uses TRBV20-1 and TRBJ2-7, with 7 bases identical to TRBD1. After removal of 1 base from V and 3 bases from J, the junction contained 6 bases not matched to a gene. CDR3 length: 14 amino acids. The germline gives CDR1 DFQATT, CDR2 SNEGSKA (reference sequence). DNA of the CDR3: TGCAGTGCTAGAGGACGGGACAGTTTCTACGAGCAGTACTTC. Translation gives CSARGRDSFYEQYF.

The chain combines TRBV4-3 with TRBJ1-4, with D perhaps matching TRBD1 (6 bases). Trimming pared 5 bases from V and 3 bases from J, leaving 13 bases between. Germline CDR1 is LGHNA and CDR2 is YSLEER. This CDR3 spans 15 amino acids. The CDR3 DNA reads as TGCGCCAGCAGCGCACAGGGATTATCTAATGAAAAACTGTTTTTT. Its translation is CASSAQGLSNEKLFF.

The table lists this clonotype with many counts. The chain couples TRBV7-9 to TRBJ1-2; 7 bases align to TRBD1. Germline CDR1 is SEHNR and CDR2 is FQNEAQ (reference sequence). Trimming at V came to 1 base and at J to 7 bases, leaving 9 bases not matched to a gene. This CDR3 has 15 amino acids. CDR3 residues: CASSLGWTGGFGYTF. DNA of the CDR3: TGTGCCAGCAGCTTAGGATGGACAGGAGGGTTTGGCTACACCTTC.

This clonotype has more than one count but fewer than ten. The J gene is TRBJ1-1, the V gene TRBV15; D remains ambiguous. Trimming took 0 bases from V and 0 from J, leaving 5 bases between them. Per germline, CDR1 LNHNV and CDR2 YYDKDF (reference sequence). The CDR3 spans 14 residues. The CDR3 spells CATSRDFVNTEAFF. Here the CDR3 DNA reads TGTGCCACCAGCAGAGATTTTGTGAACACTGAAGCTTTCTTT.

There are a few counts of this clonotype. The gene calls are TRBV4-1 and TRBJ2-5; 7 bases agree with TRBD2. CDR1 and CDR2 (germline): MGHRA, YSYEKL. This CDR3 has 18 residues. The V gene end was trimmed by 0 bases and the J gene end by 1 base; junction bases not matched to a gene: 11. In nucleotides, the CDR3 is TGCGCCAGCAGCCAAGATCCCCGACGGGGAGGGGCCCAAGAGACCCAGTACTTC. It encodes CASSQDPRRGGAQETQYF.

This clonotype has at least ten counts. This chain uses TRBV27 with TRBJ2-5, with 13 bases lining up with TRBD2. CDR3 length: 15 residues. Germline V gene lookup returns CDR1 MNHEY and CDR2 SMNVEV (reference sequence). Trimming cost V 5 bases and J 7 bases; bases outside gene matches: 7. CDR3 in DNA: TGTGCCAGCAGTATACTAGCGGGAGGGCCGGGGACCCAGTACTTC. As protein: CASSILAGGPGTQYF.

This clonotype was seen only a few times. The chain uses TRBV20-1 and TRBJ2-1; 9 nucleotides line up with TRBD2. V lost 1 base to trimming and J lost 5 bases; unmatched junction nucleotides: 9. Germline V gene sequence: CDR1 DFQATT, CDR2 SNEGSKA (reference sequence). This CDR3 region has 16 residues. DNA of the CDR3: TGCAGTGCTAGAGTCCCCCGGCAGCGGGGGGACAATGAGCAGTTCTTC. It is translated as CSARVPRQRGDNEQFF.

The table lists this clonotype with a few counts. This sequence joins TRBV15 and TRBJ1-5; D perhaps matches TRBD1 (5 bases). Germline V CDR1 and CDR2: LNHNV, YYDKDF (reference sequence). This CDR3 has 17 residues. Deletions cut 9 bases from V and 5 bases from J, with 26 bases between. The CDR3 reads CATHPQGGTAGYQPQHF. Here the CDR3 DNA reads TGTGCCACTCATCCTCAGGGTGGGACGGCGGGGTATCAGCCCCAGCATTTT.

This clonotype was observed a handful of times. The CDR3 reads CASSPQAGRAFF. The CDR3 DNA follows: TGTGCCAGCAGCCCCCAGGCAGGGAGAGCTTTCTTT. The chain links TRBV14 to TRBJ1-1; D is possibly TRBD1 (5 bases). CDR3 length equals 12 residues. The germline V and J ends were trimmed by 4 bases and 10 bases, with 13 bases remaining between them. Looked up from germline, CDR1 is SGHDN and CDR2 is FVKESK.

This clonotype appeared once. The gene calls are TRBV30 and TRBJ2-3, with 7 bases that match TRBD2. This CDR3 has 15 amino acids. With V trimmed by 3 bases and J by 0 bases, 6 bases remained unmatched. Per the germline V gene, CDR1 is GTSNPN and CDR2 is SVGIG (reference sequence). CDR3 loop: CAWSMAGDSTDTQYF. CDR3 DNA sequence: TGTGCCTGGAGCATGGCGGGAGATAGCACAGATACGCAGTATTTT.

This clonotype was detected a few times. The chain uses TRBV10-3 and TRBJ2-5; possible D gene TRBD2, 5 bases. This CDR3 comprises 13 residues. V shed 3 bases and J shed 7 bases, with 12 bases lying between them. CDR1 is ENHRY, CDR2 SYGVKD, per germline. CDR3 in amino acids: CAISEEPAGTQYF. CDR3 DNA: TGTGCCATCAGTGAAGAGCCTGCGGGGACCCAGTACTTC.

This clonotype appeared many times. V is TRBV6-1 and J is TRBJ1-1, with TRBD1 as a possible D gene (5 bases). Germline loops: CDR1 MNHNS, CDR2 SASEGT. The V gene lost 1 base and the J gene lost 4 bases, with 7 bases spanning the gap. The CDR3 has 13 residues. The chain's CDR3 is CASSEVQGTEAFF. The CDR3 bases are TGTGCCAGCAGTGAAGTGCAGGGCACTGAAGCTTTCTTT.

The chain is built from TRBV29-1 and TRBJ2-1; D possibly matches TRBD1 or TRBD2 (8 bases each). Trimming stripped 5 bases from V and 8 bases from J, with 31 bases between. This CDR3 region has 18 residues. The germline V gene encodes CDR1 SQVTM and CDR2 ANQGSEA. The CDR3 protein is CSVRQNRGSGGFPHEQFF. The CDR3 DNA follows: TGCAGCGTTCGCCAAAACAGGGGGAGCGGGGGCTTCCCCCATGAGCAGTTCTTC.

The table lists this clonotype with many counts. The V gene is TRBV7-3, the J gene TRBJ2-3; 7 bases align to TRBD2. The germline V gene has CDR1 SGHTA and CDR2 FQGTGA. The CDR3 sequence is 15 residues long. Germline trimming cut 4 bases from V and 2 bases from J; bases unmatched to any gene: 6. The DNA for the CDR3 is TGTGCCAGCAGCTCCTCTAGCGGATACACAGATACGCAGTATTTT. It specifies CASSSSSGYTDTQYF.